The 14 T cell receptor beta chains presented below share a single source sample, sequenced in a study of Tregs in tolerant kidney transplant recipients. TCRdb's table, derived via immunoSEQ multiplex PCR, lists solely in-frame clones and lacks some. Of some 110,000 clones listed, about 90% were seen once; the top ten hold approximately 0.62%. Sequenced: CD4+ T cells from blood. The receptors here all came from a human donor in good health.

The chain links TRBV7-3 to TRBJ2-3; a possible D gene is TRBD1 (5 bases). V was trimmed by 5 bases and J by 0 bases, leaving 15 bases between them. CDR1 is SGHTA, CDR2 FQGTGA, per germline. The CDR3 extends over 16 amino acids. The CDR3 sequence: CASSAQGGYSTDTQYF. The CDR3 DNA sequence: TGTGCCAGCAGCGCCCAGGGTGGCTATAGCACAGATACGCAGTATTTT.

The chain couples TRBV18 to TRBJ1-2, with 10 bases identical to TRBD1. CDR1 is KGHSH, CDR2 LQKENI, per germline. The length of the CDR3 is 15 residues. V dropped 6 bases and J dropped 1; count of bases not matched to a gene: 5. Written as DNA, the CDR3 is TGTGCCAGCTCCCTCGGGACAGGGGATAACTATGGCTACACCTTC. It specifies CASSLGTGDNYGYTF.

This chain uses TRBV6-5 with TRBJ1-3, with D perhaps TRBD1 (5 bases). This CDR3 contains 16 residues. In germline, CDR1 is MNHEY, CDR2 SVGAGI. V was cut by 0 bases and J by 0 bases, with 9 bases left in between. The CDR3 nucleotides read TGTGCCAGCAGTTACTCGGGACCTTCCTCTGGAAACACCATATATTTT. Encoded protein: CASSYSGPSSGNTIYF.

J is TRBJ2-5 and V is TRBV27; D unresolved. The better agreement between TRBJ2-7 and the DNA end casts doubt on the J call. There are 16 residues in the CDR3. CDR1 and CDR2 (germline): MNHEY, SMNVEV (reference sequence). CDR3 region: CASSLKLVQGTYEQYF. The DNA of the CDR3 is TGTGCCAGCAGTTTAAAGCTAGTTCAAGGAACCTACGAGCAGTACTTC.

The chain links TRBV6-1 to TRBJ2-5, with D perhaps matching TRBD1 or TRBD2 (5 bases each). The CDR3 extends over 15 amino acids. Trimming cost V 6 bases and J 4 bases, with 18 bases left between them. Germline CDR1 and CDR2: MNHNS and SASEGT. CDR3 DNA: TGTGCCAGCAGCGGGCGGGCAGGGTTGGGAGAGACCCAGTACTTC. Protein sequence: CASSGRAGLGETQYF.

The chain employs TRBV7-9 and TRBJ1-1; maybe TRBD1 (6 bases). Trimming took 2 bases from V and 4 from J, leaving 11 bases between them. Germline CDR1 SEHNR, CDR2 FQNEAQ (reference sequence). The CDR3 is 14 amino acids. The CDR3, as DNA: TGTGCCAGCAGCTTATCAGGGGTTGGCACTGAAGCTTTCTTT. It translates to CASSLSGVGTEAFF.

The chain is built from TRBV7-2 and TRBJ1-6, with TRBD1 matching over 7 bases. CDR3 size: 13 residues. Looked up from germline, CDR1 is SGHTA and CDR2 is FQGNSA. The ends lost 5 bases at V and 9 bases at J; junction bases unmatched: 4. Here the CDR3 reads CASSTRQGSPLHF. CDR3 bases: TGTGCCAGCAGCACCCGACAGGGTTCACCCCTCCACTTT.

This clone appeared a single time. V usage is TRBV15 and J usage is TRBJ2-2; a possible D gene is TRBD2 (5 bases). Per the germline V gene, CDR1 is LNHNV and CDR2 is YYDKDF (reference sequence). V was cut by 0 bases and J by 6 bases, with 17 bases left in between. The CDR3 loop spans 17 amino acids. The CDR3 sequence is CATSRDRGAMVSGELFF. As DNA, the CDR3 is TGTGCCACCAGCAGAGATCGGGGAGCTATGGTCTCCGGGGAGCTGTTTTTT.

The chain recombines TRBV6-9 with TRBJ2-7, with 11 bases lining up with TRBD2. J was trimmed by 0 bases and V by 8 bases; bases with no gene match: 21. Per germline, CDR1 MNHGY and CDR2 SVAAGI. The CDR3 has 20 residues. Written as DNA, the CDR3 is TGTGCCAGCTGTACCGATACTCCACTAGCGGGAGACTGGGGCTCCTACGAGCAGTACTTC. This translates into CASCTDTPLAGDWGSYEQYF.

This clone came up once. The J gene is TRBJ2-5, the V gene TRBV5-1; no clear D gene. Germline CDR1 is SGHRS and CDR2 is YFSETQ. Trimming took 4 bases from V and 2 from J, leaving 12 bases between them. This CDR3 has 14 residues. CDR3 region: CASSLNSKQETQYF. The CDR3 coding sequence is TGCGCCAGCAGCCTAAACAGTAAACAAGAGACCCAGTACTTC.

The chain recombines TRBV9 with TRBJ1-1, with TRBD1 identical over 7 bases. There are 13 residues in the CDR3. Germline assignment: CDR1 SGDLS and CDR2 YYNGEE. Germline trimming cut 4 bases from V and 1 base from J; bases unmatched to any gene: 1. The CDR3 sequence: CASSRTGNTEAFF. CDR3 sequence (DNA): TGTGCCAGCAGCCGGACAGGGAACACTGAAGCTTTCTTT.

This clone came up once. This chain links TRBV11-2 with TRBJ2-3, with D possibly being TRBD1 (6 bases). Germline loops: CDR1 SGHAT, CDR2 FQNNGV. Trimming took 0 bases from V and 4 from J, leaving 14 bases between them. This CDR3 region has 16 residues. The CDR3 nucleotides are TGTGCCAGCAGCTTAGAAATCAGGGGCTGGGCAGATACGCAGTATTTT. Translation: CASSLEIRGWADTQYF.

The rearrangement joins TRBV19 to TRBJ1-6; tentative D call: TRBD1 (5 bases). Germline CDR1 and CDR2: LNHDA and SQIVND (reference sequence). Trimming removed 5 bases from V and 10 bases from J, with 12 bases in between. This CDR3 region has 13 residues. CDR3 protein: CASSERGGSPLHF. In DNA, the CDR3 is TGTGCCAGTAGTGAAAGGGGTGGATCACCCCTCCACTTT.

This chain uses TRBV5-1 with TRBJ2-3; possible D gene TRBD1, 6 bases. Germline V gene lookup returns CDR1 SGHRS and CDR2 YFSETQ. CDR3 length: 14 residues. The V gene lost 2 bases and the J gene lost 4 bases, with 11 bases spanning the gap. The CDR3 is CASSFGAGADTQYF. DNA of the CDR3: TGCGCCAGCAGCTTCGGGGCAGGGGCAGATACGCAGTATTTT.